These 27 T cell receptor beta chains were sequenced from one sample in a study of blood T cell repertoires in COVID-19. Sequenced by immunoSEQ multiplex PCR; TCRdb stores in-frame clones only, minus some. The repertoire holds some 150,000 clones, with 81% as singletons. The sample consisted of peripheral blood. These receptors were taken from a woman aged 55-70 years with active or convalescent COVID-19.

V and J are TRBV5-1 and TRBJ1-3, with 8 bases lining up with TRBD1. The CDR3 has 17 amino acids. The germline V gene has CDR1 SGHRS and CDR2 YFSETQ. The V gene end was trimmed by 1 base and the J gene end by 0 bases; junction bases not matched to a gene: 6. The CDR3 spells CASSLSGGTFSGNTIYF. In DNA form, the CDR3 reads TGCGCCAGCAGCTTGTCAGGGGGCACCTTCTCTGGAAACACCATATATTTT.

The gene calls are TRBV6-5 and TRBJ1-4; 11 bases align to TRBD1. After removal of 6 bases from V and 8 bases from J, the junction contained 8 bases not matched to a gene. The germline V gene has CDR1 MNHEY and CDR2 SVGAGI. The CDR3 runs to 15 residues. As DNA, the CDR3 is TGTGCCAGCAGGCCCACCGGGACAGGGGGGGAAAAACTGTTTTTT. Encoded protein: CASRPTGTGGEKLFF.

The genes are TRBV6-5 and TRBJ1-3; D unresolved. The CDR3 consists of 11 residues. Germline V gene lookup returns CDR1 MNHEY and CDR2 SVGAGI. V was shortened by 9 bases and J by 0 bases, with 3 bases between the two germline ends. In nucleotides, the CDR3 is TGTGCCAGTCGCTCTGGAAACACCATATATTTT. It is translated as CASRSGNTIYF.

The chain employs TRBV27 and TRBJ2-5; maybe TRBD1 (6 bases). V lost 3 bases and J 4 bases, leaving 15 bases between the germline ends. Germline loops: CDR1 MNHEY, CDR2 SMNVEV (reference sequence). The CDR3 spans 15 residues. In nucleotides, the CDR3 is TGTGCCAGCAGTTTGTTGGGGGCAGGGCGAGAGACCCAGTACTTC. This encodes CASSLLGAGRETQYF.

The chain joins TRBV7-2 to TRBJ2-5; TRBD2 matches 9 bases. The CDR3 has 19 residues. Looked up from germline, CDR1 is SGHTA and CDR2 is FQGNSA. Trimming took 1 base from V and 7 from J; bases not matched to a gene: 19. CDR3 protein: CASSLGAPLAGFGSGTQYF. In DNA, the CDR3 is TGTGCCAGCAGCTTAGGAGCTCCCCTAGCGGGATTTGGTAGCGGGACCCAGTACTTC.

This clone was found once. The genes are TRBV27 and TRBJ2-2, with D unclear. CDR1 and CDR2 (germline): MNHEY, SMNVEV (reference sequence). The CDR3 totals 14 residues. The germline V and J ends were trimmed by 3 bases and 2 bases, with 7 bases remaining between them. CDR3 residues: CASSFTVNTGELFF. DNA of the CDR3: TGTGCCAGCAGTTTTACGGTCAACACCGGGGAGCTGTTTTTT.

The chain has TRBV5-1 and TRBJ1-6; 11 positions match TRBD1. This CDR3 is 15 amino acids long. V lost 4 bases and J lost 10; bases outside the gene matches: 7. CDR1 SGHRS and CDR2 YFSETQ come from the germline V gene. The CDR3 region has the DNA TGCGCCAGCAGCGCGGGACAGGGGGACGGATCACCCCTCCACTTT. Amino acid sequence: CASSAGQGDGSPLHF.

V and J are TRBV7-6 and TRBJ2-1; D possibly corresponds to TRBD2 (6 bases). CDR1 and CDR2 from the germline V gene are SGHVS and FNYEAQ. The ends were cut back, 5 bases at V and 6 bases at J, with 17 bases in the middle. The CDR3 contains 15 residues. In DNA, the CDR3 is TGTGCCAGCAGCGGGGACTCTCTCCAGTCCAATGAGCAGTTCTTC. Its protein is CASSGDSLQSNEQFF.

This clone was observed a single time. This sequence joins TRBV5-5 and TRBJ2-3; 7 nucleotides agree with TRBD2. The CDR3 covers 14 residues. The trim removed 4 bases at V and 2 bases at J, leaving 4 bases unmatched. The germline V gene has CDR1 SGHKS and CDR2 YYEKEE (reference sequence). Here the CDR3 DNA reads TGTGCCAGCAGCACGAGCGGGGCCACAGATACGCAGTATTTT. It codes for CASSTSGATDTQYF.

J is TRBJ1-6 and V is TRBV6-4, with TRBD1 as a possible D gene (6 bases). The CDR3 covers 13 residues. The germline V gene has CDR1 MRHNA and CDR2 SNTAGT. Between the trimmed V and J ends, which lost 6 bases and 6 bases, there was a span of 9 bases. CDR3 amino acids: CASRDSANSPLHF. Written as DNA, the CDR3 is TGTGCCAGCAGGGACAGCGCTAATTCACCCCTCCACTTT.

This chain uses TRBV29-1 with TRBJ1-4, with 7 bases lining up with TRBD1. Germline trimming cut 4 bases from V and 7 bases from J; bases unmatched to any gene: 3. The germline gives CDR1 SQVTM, CDR2 ANQGSEA. The CDR3 contains 12 residues. The CDR3 here is CSVGQGIEKLFF. The CDR3 bases are TGCAGCGTTGGACAGGGCATTGAAAAACTGTTTTTT.

This chain uses TRBV19 with TRBJ1-5, with D hard to call. Trimming took 6 bases from V and 0 from J, leaving 12 bases between them. Germline lookup yields CDR1 LNHDA and CDR2 SQIVND (reference sequence). CDR3 length equals 15 residues. The CDR3 DNA reads TGTGCCAGTAGCACCGGAGGGAGTAGCAATCAGCCCCAGCATTTT. It yields the protein CASSTGGSSNQPQHF.

As regards this clone: The identical CDR3 is also encoded by other nucleotide sequences in the sample. The gene calls are TRBV11-3 and TRBJ2-3, with D uncertain. With 6 bases removed from V and 0 bases from J, the gap between germline ends came to 10 bases. Germline CDR1 reads SGHNT; CDR2 reads YENEEA. This CDR3 contains 14 residues. The CDR3 region has the DNA TGTGCCAGCAGTCTTACTTCTAGCACAGATACGCAGTATTTT. Residues: CASSLTSSTDTQYF.

This chain uses TRBV27 with TRBJ2-5; tentatively, D is TRBD2 (6 bases). Germline CDR1 reads MNHEY; CDR2 reads SMNVEV (reference sequence). V dropped 6 bases and J dropped 7 bases, with 18 bases sitting between them. This CDR3 comprises 14 residues. The CDR3 protein is CASSSLTGTRTQYF. CDR3 in DNA: TGTGCCAGCAGCTCGTTAACCGGGACTCGGACCCAGTACTTC.

The chain recombines TRBV10-1 with TRBJ2-4, with D possibly TRBD2 on 5 matching bases. The CDR3 consists of 15 residues. V lost 0 bases and J 0 bases, leaving 6 bases between the germline ends. Germline V gene sequence: CDR1 WNHNN, CDR2 SYGVQD (reference sequence). This CDR3 is CASSESRAAKNIQYF. The CDR3 region has the DNA TGCGCCAGCAGTGAGTCGAGGGCAGCCAAAAACATTCAGTACTTC.

This rearrangement joins TRBV27 to TRBJ1-1; D not resolved. The germline CDR1 and CDR2 sequences are MNHEY and SMNVEV (reference sequence). The germline V and J ends were trimmed by 1 base and 4 bases, with 13 bases remaining between them. This CDR3 is built from 15 residues. The CDR3 here is CASSLFGQAFTEAFF. As DNA, the CDR3 is TGTGCCAGCAGTTTATTTGGCCAGGCTTTCACTGAAGCTTTCTTT.

The chain carries TRBV30 and TRBJ2-7; possible D gene TRBD1, 6 bases. The CDR3 has 14 residues. CDR1 and CDR2 from the germline V gene are GTSNPN and SVGIG (reference sequence). CDR3 protein: CASAGTPSSYEQYF. CDR3 nucleotides: TGTGCTTCGGCCGGGACACCTTCCTCCTACGAGCAGTACTTC.

This clone was seen just once. This chain links TRBV5-4 with TRBJ2-1; 7 bases align to TRBD2. The CDR3 has 14 residues. Germline V CDR1 and CDR2: SGHNT, YYREEE (reference sequence). Trimming removed 1 base from V and 4 bases from J; junction bases left unmatched: 2. In nucleotides, the CDR3 is TGTGCCAGCAGCTTGCCTAGCGGATACAATGAGCAGTTCTTC. Amino acid sequence: CASSLPSGYNEQFF.

V and J are TRBV5-1 and TRBJ2-3; the D gene is possibly TRBD1 (6 bases). V was clipped by 1 base and J by 2 bases, with 11 bases between them. Germline loops: CDR1 SGHRS, CDR2 YFSETQ. The length of the CDR3 is 15 residues. CDR3 protein: CASSLMSGATDTQYF. CDR3 sequence (DNA): TGCGCCAGCAGCTTGATGTCAGGGGCCACAGATACGCAGTATTTT.

This chain connects TRBV5-1 to TRBJ2-3; 10 bases are a match to TRBD1. V lost 2 bases, J lost 3 bases, and 9 bases stayed unmatched. CDR1 and CDR2 (germline): SGHRS, YFSETQ. CDR3 size: 17 residues. The chain's CDR3 is CASSFFLPGQGTDTQYF. CDR3 sequence (DNA): TGCGCCAGCAGCTTCTTCCTACCGGGACAGGGGACAGATACGCAGTATTTT.

V is TRBV12-3 or TRBV12-4 and J is TRBJ1-1, with 7 bases identical to TRBD1. CDR3 length equals 13 residues. The trim removed 6 bases at V and 4 bases at J, leaving 5 bases unmatched. CDR3: CASRSQGSTEAFF. In DNA, the CDR3 is TGTGCCAGCAGGTCACAGGGGAGCACTGAAGCTTTCTTT.

This chain uses TRBV19 with TRBJ2-2; 8 bases map to TRBD2. Germline V gives CDR1 LNHDA, CDR2 SQIVND (reference sequence). CDR3 length equals 15 residues. V shed 3 bases and J 3 bases; nucleotides not matched to a gene: 3. The CDR3 coding sequence is TGTGCCAGTAGTATGCCGGGACTAGACACCGGGGAGCTGTTTTTT. Translating gives CASSMPGLDTGELFF.

The CDR3 here is CASSGTENTEAFF. Written as DNA, the CDR3 is TGCGCCAGCAGCGGTACAGAGAACACTGAAGCTTTCTTT. The chain is built from TRBV5-1 and TRBJ1-1; D not resolved. V lost 4 bases and J lost 1, with 8 bases in between. CDR3 length equals 13 residues. CDR1 SGHRS and CDR2 YFSETQ come from the germline V gene.

V usage is TRBV9 and J usage is TRBJ1-1; D possibly corresponds to TRBD1 (5 bases). Germline-derived CDR1 and CDR2 are SGDLS and YYNGEE. V was clipped by 4 bases and J by 11 bases, with 12 bases between them. This CDR3 region has 11 residues. CDR3 loop: CASSSGLLAFF. CDR3 DNA sequence: TGTGCCAGCAGCTCGGGACTCCTGGCTTTCTTT.

The DNA for the CDR3 is TGCGCCAGCAGCCATGCCACAGGGACCGGGGAGCTGTTTTTT. Its protein is CASSHATGTGELFF. The genes are TRBV4-3 and TRBJ2-2; weak D call: TRBD1 (6 bases). The CDR3 has 14 residues. CDR1 and CDR2 from the germline V gene are LGHNA and YSLEER. Between the trimmed V and J ends, which lost 3 bases and 5 bases, there was a span of 10 bases.

V and J are TRBV2 and TRBJ1-3; D is unclear. Germline CDR1 SNHLY, CDR2 FYNNEI. The germline V and J ends were trimmed by 0 bases and 5 bases, with 11 bases remaining between them. There are 15 residues in the CDR3. The CDR3 bases are TGTGCCAGCAGTGAAGCGCAAGGGAGAAGAAACACCATATATTTT. Translating it yields CASSEAQGRRNTIYF.

The genes are TRBV24-1 and TRBJ2-2; 8 bases agree with TRBD2. Germline V lookup: CDR1 KGHDR, CDR2 SFDVKD. The J segment lost 4 bases and the V segment lost 0 bases, leaving 9 bases of the junction unmatched. The CDR3 covers 18 residues. For the CDR3, the DNA is TGTGCCACCAGTGATTTGGGCGGAGCGGGAGTTGTCACCGGGGAGCTGTTTTTT. Translated, it gives CATSDLGGAGVVTGELFF.